This TCR beta chain was profiled in a study of CD8 T cells in ankylosing spondylitis. Using quantitative 5'-RACE with molecular barcodes, the authors made TCR beta libraries. TCRdb used MiXCR to reprocess the 5' RACE reads, holding one entry per CDR3 protein. The sample has about 340,000 distinct CDR3 sequences; roughly 20% are singletons. Concerning this clonotype: Its specificity is not known.

The study's findings and limits: Existing reports had already noted some motif variants in reactive arthritis synovial fluid and blood. Clones tied to disease were said to be significantly enriched in matched ankylosing spondylitis synovial fluid. Eight or nine highly homologous variants formed a TCR beta motif that appeared characteristic of ankylosing spondylitis blood.

The sequence was collected from a male donor with ankylosing spondylitis or in good health (not recorded which). Sequenced: blood, either unsorted or a sorted T cell fraction (not recorded which).

Here the CDR3 DNA reads TGCAGTGCTAGATTCTGGCAAAACTATGGCTACACCTTC. This translates into CSARFWQNYGYTF. The chain combines TRBV20-1 with TRBJ1-2; D not resolved. Germline-derived CDR1 and CDR2 are DFQATT and SNEGSKA (reference sequence). The CDR3 loop spans 13 amino acids. Trimming left V 2 bases short and J 2 bases short, with 9 bases between.